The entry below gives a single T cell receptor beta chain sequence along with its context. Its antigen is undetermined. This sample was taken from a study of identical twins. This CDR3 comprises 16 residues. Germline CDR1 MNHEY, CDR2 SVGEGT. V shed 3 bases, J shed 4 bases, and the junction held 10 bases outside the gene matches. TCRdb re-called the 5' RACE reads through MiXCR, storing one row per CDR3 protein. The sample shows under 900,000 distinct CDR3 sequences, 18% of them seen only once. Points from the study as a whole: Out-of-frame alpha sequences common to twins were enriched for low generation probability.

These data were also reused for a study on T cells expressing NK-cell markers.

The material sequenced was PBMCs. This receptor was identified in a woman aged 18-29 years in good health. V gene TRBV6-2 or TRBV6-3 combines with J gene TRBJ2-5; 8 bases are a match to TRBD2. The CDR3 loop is CASSYRSSGSVETQYF. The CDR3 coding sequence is TGTGCCAGCAGTTATAGATCCAGCGGGAGCGTAGAGACCCAGTACTTC.